A selection of T cell receptor beta chains follows, all from one sample in a study of control samples from healthy donors and cancer patients. The protocol was immunoSEQ multiplex PCR, while the TCRdb copy is restricted to in-frame clones and leaves out a portion. The table shows 85,000 to 95,000 clones, with approximately 90% occurring only once. Sequencing used blood. These receptors were collected from a woman aged 30 to 39 in good health. Both conserved end residues are part of each CDR3. D genes are given only for firm matches. Some rows have no size entry. The others give once, few or many, or a class for an expanded clone.

j_call clone_size d_call v_call cdr3_nt cdr3_aa
TRBJ2-2 NA TRBD1 TRBV7-2 TGTGCCAGCAGCGTGGACAGGGGTAGAGGGGAGCTGTTTTTT CASSVDRGRGELFF
TRBJ2-2 NA NA TRBV6-5 TGTGCCAGCAGTTACGGAGACAGATCCACCGGGGAGCTGTTTTTT CASSYGDRSTGELFF
TRBJ1-2 NA NA TRBV6-5 TGTGCCAGCAGCTACCTCGACAGGATCTATGGCTACACCTTC CASSYLDRIYGYTF
TRBJ2-2 NA NA TRBV11-3 TGTGCCAGCAGCAGAGGCGGGACTTATAACACCGGGGAGCTGTTTTTT CASSRGGTYNTGELFF
TRBJ1-3 NA NA TRBV6-5 TGTGCCAGCAGAGGGGTGTCCGGAAACACCATATATTTT CASRGVSGNTIYF
TRBJ2-6 NA NA TRBV20-1 TGCAGTGCTAGTCCCCCCTCTGGGGCCAACGTCCTGACTTTC CSASPPSGANVLTF
TRBJ2-5 NA NA TRBV2 TGTGCCAGCAGCCCAAATACCTCGGGGGAAGAGACCCAGTACTTC CASSPNTSGEETQYF
TRBJ1-2 NA TRBD1 TRBV6-5 TGTGCCAGCAGTCCGACAGGGGAGTTTTACGGCTACACCTTC CASSPTGEFYGYTF
TRBJ1-5 medium-sized NA TRBV7-2 TGTGCCAGCAGCTTCGACAGTGGAGCTCAGCCCCAGCATTTT CASSFDSGAQPQHF
TRBJ2-7 NA NA TRBV7-2 TGTGCCAGCAGCTCCACTGAGGGGTCCCCCTACGAGCAGTACTTC CASSSTEGSPYEQYF
TRBJ2-7 NA NA TRBV3-1/TRBV3-2 TGTGCCAGCAGCCTTCTGAGCTACGAGCAGTACTTC CASSLLSYEQYF
TRBJ2-1 NA TRBD1 TRBV4-1 TGCGCCAGCAGCCGGGACAGGGGGTCCAATGAGCAGTTCTTC CASSRDRGSNEQFF
TRBJ1-2 NA NA TRBV6-5 TGTGCCAGCAGGTCCGGACAGAGCTATGGCTACACCTTC CASRSGQSYGYTF
TRBJ1-5 NA TRBD1 TRBV28 TGTGCCAGCAGACCTCCGGGACAGGGAGGTCAGCCCCAGCATTTT CASRPPGQGGQPQHF
TRBJ1-3 NA NA TRBV14 TGTGCCAGCAGCCAAGTTTCGACACAGGGTCGATCTGGAAACACCATATATTTT CASSQVSTQGRSGNTIYF
TRBJ1-5 NA NA TRBV30 TGTGCCTGGAGTGTAAGTAAACTGGGAAATCAGCCCCAGCATTTT CAWSVSKLGNQPQHF
TRBJ2-5 NA NA TRBV3-1/TRBV3-2 TGTGCCAGCAGCATGAAGGGGTTCTGGGAGACCCAGTACTTC CASSMKGFWETQYF
TRBJ2-7 once NA TRBV3-1/TRBV3-2 TGTGCCAGCAGTCGGCTAAGAGGGAAGAACTACGAGCAGTACTTC CASSRLRGKNYEQYF
TRBJ1-1 NA NA TRBV3-1/TRBV3-2 TGTGCCAGCAGCCAATCACAGGTATTGAACACTGAAGCTTTCTTT CASSQSQVLNTEAFF
TRBJ2-5 NA TRBD2 TRBV2 TGTGCCAGCAGTGTCCCGGGACAGCGGGGGGGAGAGACCCAGTACTTC CASSVPGQRGGETQYF
TRBJ1-6 once NA TRBV11-2 TGTGCCAGCAGCCCCTCCCGGGGGCGCCGATCACCCCTCCACTTT CASSPSRGRRSPLHF
TRBJ1-2 NA NA TRBV7-2 TGTGCCAGCAGCTTAGATCAGGGCTCCTACTATGGCTACACCTTC CASSLDQGSYYGYTF
TRBJ2-7 NA NA TRBV29-1 TGCAGCGTTCAAACGGGTCCCTACGAGCAGTACTTC CSVQTGPYEQYF
TRBJ2-3 NA TRBD1 TRBV9 TGTGCCAGCAGCATCCGGGACAGGGGGGCAGATACGCAGTATTTT CASSIRDRGADTQYF
TRBJ2-1 NA NA TRBV21-1 TGTGCCAGCAGCAAAGAGGGGGGACTAGCGTCTCTCGATGAGCAGTTCTTC CASSKEGGLASLDEQFF
TRBJ1-1 NA TRBD1 TRBV6-5 TGTGCCAGCAAACAGGGGGCTTGGCACACTGAAGCTTTCTTT CASKQGAWHTEAFF
TRBJ1-2 NA TRBD1 TRBV6-5 TGTGCCAGCAGACGGGACAGGGGTAACTATGGCTACACCTTC CASRRDRGNYGYTF
TRBJ1-1 NA NA TRBV2 TGTGCCATCGGACAGAACACTGAAGCTTTCTTT CAIGQNTEAFF
TRBJ1-1 NA NA TRBV18 TGTGCCAGCTCATCATCTTTTCTGGGATCCACTGAAGCTTTCTTT CASSSSFLGSTEAFF
TRBJ1-6 once NA TRBV10-3 TGTGCCATCACCCCGGGGCACCAAGGCGAAGATTCACCCCTCCACTTT CAITPGHQGEDSPLHF
TRBJ2-1 NA TRBD2 TRBV19 TGTGCCAGTAGTACGGCTAGCGGGGGATACAATGAGCAGTTCTTC CASSTASGGYNEQFF
TRBJ2-1 NA TRBD1 TRBV19 TGTGCCAGTATAGGGGACAGAACCTACAATGAGCAGTTCTTC CASIGDRTYNEQFF
TRBJ2-7 NA NA TRBV14 TGTGCCAGCAGCCGTGAGTACGAGCAGTACTTC CASSREYEQYF
TRBJ1-4 NA NA TRBV3-1/TRBV3-2 TGTGCCAGCAGCCGGGACGGGGCCTATGAAAAACTGTTTTTT CASSRDGAYEKLFF
TRBJ1-6 NA NA TRBV6-5 TGTGCCAGCAGTTACTCGCGGAGGGTCGGTTCACCCCTCCACTTT CASSYSRRVGSPLHF
TRBJ2-1 NA TRBD2 TRBV11-3 TGTGCCAGCAGCTCACGAGGGACTACTAACAATGAGCAGTTCTTC CASSSRGTTNNEQFF
TRBJ1-2 NA NA TRBV5-1 TGCGCCAGCAGATCTACAGCCGGGGGTATCGATGGCTACACCTTC CASRSTAGGIDGYTF
TRBJ1-2 once TRBD1 TRBV12-3/TRBV12-4 TGTGCCAGCCGGGACAGGGGCGGCTACACCTTC CASRDRGGYTF
TRBJ2-3 NA NA TRBV6-6 TGTGCCAGCAGTTACTTTTACGCAGATACGCAGTATTTT CASSYFYADTQYF
TRBJ1-1 NA NA TRBV7-9 TGTGCCAGCAGCTTGGAGGGGCGTTACACTGAAGCTTTCTTT CASSLEGRYTEAFF
TRBJ1-2 NA NA TRBV5-1 TGCGCCAGCAGCTTAGGGAATGGCTACACCTTC CASSLGNGYTF
TRBJ2-2 NA TRBD1 TRBV5-1 TGCGCCAGCAGCCTGGGACAGGGAGTTACCGGGGAGCTGTTTTTT CASSLGQGVTGELFF
TRBJ1-6 NA NA TRBV23-1 TGCGCCAGCGGACCTCCGGGCCCCTATAATTCACCCCTCCACTTT CASGPPGPYNSPLHF